The 20 T cell receptor beta chains below all came from one sample that was sequenced in a study of shared clonotypes between healthy human individuals. Repertoires were generated with immunoSEQ multiplex PCR, while TCRdb's copy carries only in-frame clones and drops some. The sample contains 450,000 to 500,000 clones, 70% to 80% of which appear only once. Source material: PBMCs. The receptors were gathered from a woman aged 40 to 50 in good health. Some clones in this sample may be carry-over from other donors' samples.

This rearrangement joins TRBV9 to TRBJ1-6, with D tentatively TRBD1 (5 bases). The CDR3 sequence is 21 residues long. The germline V and J ends were trimmed by 0 bases and 8 bases, with 30 bases remaining between them. CDR1 is SGDLS and CDR2 is YYNGEE in the germline V gene. The CDR3 protein is CASSVAPDSRPVGQGHSPLHF. CDR3 coding DNA: TGTGCCAGCAGCGTAGCGCCTGATTCGCGGCCTGTTGGGCAGGGACATTCACCCCTCCACTTT.

This sequence joins TRBV19 and TRBJ1-2, with D unresolved. Germline V gene sequence: CDR1 LNHDA, CDR2 SQIVND (reference sequence). Trimming cost V 3 bases and J 3 bases, with 23 bases left between them. This CDR3 contains 18 residues. The CDR3 is CASSIHPLTIRRDYGYTF. In nucleotides, the CDR3 is TGTGCCAGTAGTATCCACCCCCTGACAATTCGAAGGGACTATGGCTACACCTTC.

The sample holds a few counts of this clone. The V call is TRBV2, the J call TRBJ1-2; no clear D. The germline V and J ends were trimmed by 3 bases and 8 bases, with 13 bases remaining between them. This CDR3 region has 13 residues. Germline lookup yields CDR1 SNHLY and CDR2 FYNNEI. This CDR3 is CASSDSVLVGYTF. CDR3 sequence (DNA): TGTGCCAGCAGTGACTCCGTCCTTGTGGGCTACACCTTC.

The CDR3 DNA is TGTGCCTGGAGCGGTACCAATGAGCAGTTCTTC. Protein product: CAWSGTNEQFF. The J gene is TRBJ2-1, the V gene TRBV30; no definite D call. V was pared by 3 bases and J by 6 bases, with 6 bases between. The CDR3 runs 11 residues. Per the germline V gene, CDR1 is GTSNPN and CDR2 is SVGIG (reference sequence).

Worth noting for this clone: This probably arose from a read error, given a far larger clone one base away. This specimen includes other DNA sequences encoding the same CDR3. V and J are TRBV5-4 and TRBJ1-2, with D tentatively TRBD1 (5 bases). The CDR3 is 13 amino acids. The germline CDR1 and CDR2 sequences are SGHNT and YYREEE (reference sequence). The DNA of the CDR3 is TGTGCCAGCAAGGGGAACGGCGTCTATGGCTACACATTC. Residues: CASKGNGVYGYTF.

The rearrangement links TRBV5-3 to TRBJ2-5, with TRBD2 identical over 15 bases. TRBV5-3 carries the ORF label, with uncertain function. The length of the CDR3 is 15 residues. V gave up 4 bases and J gave up 5 bases; unmatched junction bases: 3. The CDR3 loop reads CARSPGLAGGETQYF. CDR3 DNA: TGTGCCAGAAGCCCCGGACTAGCGGGGGGGGAGACCCAGTACTTC.

The chain employs TRBV27 and TRBJ2-2, with D possibly TRBD2 on 7 matching bases. Deletions cut 1 base from V and 5 bases from J, with 20 bases between. The germline CDR1 and CDR2 sequences are MNHEY and SMNVEV (reference sequence). This CDR3 spans 18 amino acids. CDR3 in DNA: TGTGCCAGCAGTTTATGGGGAGGGGGGCCCTTTCGGACCGGGGAGCTGTTTTTT. It specifies CASSLWGGGPFRTGELFF.

This chain links TRBV27 with TRBJ2-3; perhaps TRBD1 as D (5 bases). The V gene's germline CDR1 is MNHEY and CDR2 SMNVEV (reference sequence). Between the trimmed V and J ends, which lost 8 bases and 11 bases, there was a span of 14 bases. The CDR3 consists of 11 residues. The CDR3 protein is CASAQLGLQYF. The CDR3 region has the DNA TGTGCCAGCGCCCAGCTGGGGCTGCAGTATTTT.

In this sample, this clone turned up once. The V and J genes are TRBV4-2 and TRBJ1-2; D not certain. The V end was cut by 0 bases, the J end by 6 bases, with 8 bases between. The CDR3 contains 13 residues. Looked up from germline, CDR1 is LGHNA and CDR2 is YNFKEQ. The CDR3 loop reads CASSQDIGDGYTF. DNA of the CDR3: TGTGCCAGCAGCCAAGATATCGGAGATGGCTACACCTTC.

Written as DNA, the CDR3 is TGTGCCAGCAGCGAAAGGGAGTTCTACAATGAGCAGTTCTTC. Residues: CASSEREFYNEQFF. The rearrangement links TRBV25-1 to TRBJ2-1; tentatively, D is TRBD2 (5 bases). The germline V gene has CDR1 MGHDK and CDR2 SYGVNS. V lost 6 bases to trimming and J lost 3 bases, with 12 bases between them. The CDR3 is made up of 14 amino acids.

The chain is built from TRBV10-3 and TRBJ1-1; D ambiguous. Trimming removed 11 bases at V and 5 bases at J, with 12 bases between. Per the germline V gene, CDR1 is ENHRY and CDR2 is SYGVKD. The CDR3 sequence is 11 residues long. CDR3: CAVGRGTEAFF. The CDR3 DNA follows: TGTGCCGTCGGGCGCGGGACTGAAGCTTTCTTT.

The rearrangement uses TRBV5-1 and TRBJ2-5, with 13 nucleotides matching TRBD2. The V gene end was trimmed by 3 bases and the J gene end by 11 bases; junction bases not matched to a gene: 4. The V gene's germline CDR1 is SGHRS and CDR2 YFSETQ. This CDR3 is 13 amino acids long. CDR3 amino acids: CASSSGLAGEQYF. For the CDR3, the DNA is TGCGCCAGCAGCTCAGGACTAGCGGGAGAGCAGTACTTC.

There are a few counts of this clone. The chain employs TRBV28 and TRBJ2-7, with 9 bases fitting TRBD1. Per the germline V gene, CDR1 is MDHEN and CDR2 is SYDVKM. CDR3 length: 14 residues. Trimming took 5 bases from V and 4 from J; bases not matched to a gene: 6. The chain's CDR3 is CASSPHGQGYEQYF. The CDR3 region has the DNA TGTGCCAGCAGTCCCCACGGACAGGGGTACGAGCAGTACTTC.

This clone was observed a single time. V and J are TRBV19 and TRBJ2-5, with 7 bases that match TRBD1. With 4 bases clipped from V and 2 bases from J, the junction kept 4 bases outside the gene matches. Germline CDR1 and CDR2: LNHDA and SQIVND (reference sequence). The CDR3 consists of 14 residues. The CDR3 DNA is TGTGCCAGTAGTACCACGGACAGGCAAGAGACCCAGTACTTC. Translated, it gives CASSTTDRQETQYF.

The chain joins TRBV7-3 to TRBJ2-1, with TRBD2 matching over 8 bases. Germline lookup yields CDR1 SGHTA and CDR2 FQGTGA. The junction had 4 bases not matched to a gene; V was cut back by 5 bases and J by 1 base. The CDR3 is 15 residues long. CDR3 bases: TGTGCCAGCAGCCGACTAGCGATATCCTACAATGAGCAGTTCTTC. Amino acid sequence: CASSRLAISYNEQFF.

V and J are TRBV2 and TRBJ2-7; the D gene is possibly TRBD2 (5 bases). V was cut by 6 bases and J by 3 bases, with 21 bases left in between. The CDR3 has 16 amino acids. Germline V gives CDR1 SNHLY, CDR2 FYNNEI. CDR3 sequence reads: CASRDPLRRSDYEQYF. The DNA for the CDR3 is TGTGCCAGCAGGGATCCCCTCCGGAGGTCTGACTACGAGCAGTACTTC.

V is TRBV27 and J is TRBJ1-5; D might be TRBD1 (6 bases). This CDR3 is built from 14 residues. CDR1 and CDR2 from the germline V gene are MNHEY and SMNVEV (reference sequence). Trimming took off 6 bases at V and 6 bases at J, with 15 bases between the two ends. CDR3 loop: CASRLQGSGQPQHF. In DNA form, the CDR3 reads TGTGCCAGCAGATTACAGGGCTCGGGTCAGCCCCAGCATTTT.

This rearrangement joins TRBV27 to TRBJ2-1; no clear D gene. Germline V gene lookup returns CDR1 MNHEY and CDR2 SMNVEV (reference sequence). V was clipped by 2 bases and J by 8 bases, with 13 bases between them. The CDR3 consists of 14 residues. The CDR3 DNA reads as TGTGCCAGCAGTTTAGGCCTCAGCGCGGATGAGCAGTTCTTC. It codes for CASSLGLSADEQFF.

This rearrangement joins TRBV6-1 to TRBJ2-7; D is unclear. V lost 4 bases, J lost 0 bases, and 16 bases lay in between. Germline V gives CDR1 MNHNS, CDR2 SASEGT. This CDR3 region has 16 residues. In DNA, the CDR3 is TGTGCCAGCAGTGGAGTCCTCCTACAACTCTCCTACGAGCAGTACTTC. Its translation: CASSGVLLQLSYEQYF.

This sequence joins TRBV19 and TRBJ1-2; 8 bases align to TRBD1. The junction had 5 bases not matched to a gene; V was cut back by 4 bases and J by 4 bases. CDR1 LNHDA and CDR2 SQIVND come from the germline V gene (reference sequence). The CDR3 length is 14 residues. CDR3 amino acids: CASSTQGAGYGYTF. For the CDR3, the DNA is TGTGCCAGTAGTACGCAGGGGGCCGGCTATGGCTACACCTTC.